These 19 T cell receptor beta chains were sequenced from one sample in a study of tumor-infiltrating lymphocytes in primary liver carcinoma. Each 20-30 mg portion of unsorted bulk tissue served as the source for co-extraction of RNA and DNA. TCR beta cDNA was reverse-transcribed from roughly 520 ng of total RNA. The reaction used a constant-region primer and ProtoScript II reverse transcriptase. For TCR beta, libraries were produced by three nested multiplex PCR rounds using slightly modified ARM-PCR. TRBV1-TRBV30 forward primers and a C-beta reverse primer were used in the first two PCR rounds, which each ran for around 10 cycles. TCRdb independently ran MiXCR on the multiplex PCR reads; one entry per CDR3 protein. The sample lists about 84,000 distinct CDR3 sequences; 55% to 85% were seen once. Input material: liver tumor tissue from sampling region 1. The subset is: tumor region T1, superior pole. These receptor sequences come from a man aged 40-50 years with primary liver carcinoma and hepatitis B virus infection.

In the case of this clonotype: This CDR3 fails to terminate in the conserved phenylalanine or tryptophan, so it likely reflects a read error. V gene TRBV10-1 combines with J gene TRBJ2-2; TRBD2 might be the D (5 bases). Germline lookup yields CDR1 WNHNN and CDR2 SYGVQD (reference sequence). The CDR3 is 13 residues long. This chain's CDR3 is CASSGGRTGQLFL. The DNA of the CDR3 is TGCGCTAGCAGTGGAGGACGCACCGGGCAGCTGTTTTTA.

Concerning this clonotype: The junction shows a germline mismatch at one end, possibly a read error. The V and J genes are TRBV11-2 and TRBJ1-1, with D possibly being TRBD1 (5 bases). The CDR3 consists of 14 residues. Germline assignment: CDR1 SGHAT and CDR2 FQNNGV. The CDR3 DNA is TGCGACAGCAGCTTAGATCAGGGTTGGACTGAAGCCTTCTTT. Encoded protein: CDSSLDQGWTEAFF.

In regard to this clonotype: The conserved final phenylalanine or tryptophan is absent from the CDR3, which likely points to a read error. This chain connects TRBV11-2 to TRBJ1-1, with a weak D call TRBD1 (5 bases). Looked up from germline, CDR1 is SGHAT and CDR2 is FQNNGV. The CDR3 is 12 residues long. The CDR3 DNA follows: TGTGCCAGCAGATTGACGGGGACTGTAGCTTTCTCT. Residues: CASRLTGTVAFS.

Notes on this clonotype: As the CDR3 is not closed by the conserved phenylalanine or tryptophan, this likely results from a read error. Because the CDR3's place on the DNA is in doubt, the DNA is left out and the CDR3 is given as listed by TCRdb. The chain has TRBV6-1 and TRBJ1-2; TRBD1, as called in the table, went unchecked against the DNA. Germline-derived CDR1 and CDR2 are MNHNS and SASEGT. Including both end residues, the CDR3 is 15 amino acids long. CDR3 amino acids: CARSEGGREYYGYTL.

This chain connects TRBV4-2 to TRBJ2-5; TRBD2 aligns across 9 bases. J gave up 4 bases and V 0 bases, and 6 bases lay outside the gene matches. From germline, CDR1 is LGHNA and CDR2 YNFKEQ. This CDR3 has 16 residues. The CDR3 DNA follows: TGTGCCAGCAGCCAAGATAGGGGACTAGCCATAGAGACCCAGTACTTC. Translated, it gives CASSQDRGLAIETQYF.

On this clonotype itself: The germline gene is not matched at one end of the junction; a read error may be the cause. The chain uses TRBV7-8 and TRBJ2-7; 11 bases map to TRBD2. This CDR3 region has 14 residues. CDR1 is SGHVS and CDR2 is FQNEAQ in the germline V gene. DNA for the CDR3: TGTGCCAGCGGCTTGGCCCTAGCGGGAGGCAGGCAGTACTTC. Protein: CASGLALAGGRQYF.

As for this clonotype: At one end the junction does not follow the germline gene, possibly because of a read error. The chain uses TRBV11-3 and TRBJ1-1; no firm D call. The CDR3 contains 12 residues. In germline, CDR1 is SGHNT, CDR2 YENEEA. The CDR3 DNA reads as TGTGCCAACAGCTTCGACAACACTGAAGCTTTCTTT. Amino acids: CANSFDNTEAFF.

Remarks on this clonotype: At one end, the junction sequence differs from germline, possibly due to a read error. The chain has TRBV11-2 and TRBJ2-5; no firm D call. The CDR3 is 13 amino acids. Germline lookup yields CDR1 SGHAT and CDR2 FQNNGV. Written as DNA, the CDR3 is TGTGCCCGCAGCACCCAAGGTGGCGAGACCCAGTACTTC. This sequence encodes CARSTQGGETQYF.

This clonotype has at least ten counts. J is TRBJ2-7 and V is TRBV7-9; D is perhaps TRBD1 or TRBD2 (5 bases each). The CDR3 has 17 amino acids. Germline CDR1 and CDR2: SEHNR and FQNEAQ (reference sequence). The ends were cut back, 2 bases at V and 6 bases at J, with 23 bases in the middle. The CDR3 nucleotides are TGTGCCAGCAGCTTATCTCCCGGGGCCGCCGATTCATCCGAGCAGTACTTC. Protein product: CASSLSPGAADSSEQYF.

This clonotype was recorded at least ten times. In nucleotides, the CDR3 is TGTGCCAGCAGTTTATCAGAGAATGAAAAACTGTTTTTT. This encodes CASSLSENEKLFF. This chain links TRBV28 with TRBJ1-4; D not resolved. V lost 1 base, J lost 5 bases, and 5 bases lay in between. The germline V gene has CDR1 MDHEN and CDR2 SYDVKM. The CDR3 consists of 13 residues.

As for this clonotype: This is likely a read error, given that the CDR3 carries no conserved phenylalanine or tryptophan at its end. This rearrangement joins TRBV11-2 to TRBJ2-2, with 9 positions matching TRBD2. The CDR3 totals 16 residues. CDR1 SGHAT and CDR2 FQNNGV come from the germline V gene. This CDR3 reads CASGLVALAGSGELFL. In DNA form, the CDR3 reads TGTGCCAGCGGCTTAGTGGCGCTAGCGGGATCCGGGGAGCTGTTTTTA.

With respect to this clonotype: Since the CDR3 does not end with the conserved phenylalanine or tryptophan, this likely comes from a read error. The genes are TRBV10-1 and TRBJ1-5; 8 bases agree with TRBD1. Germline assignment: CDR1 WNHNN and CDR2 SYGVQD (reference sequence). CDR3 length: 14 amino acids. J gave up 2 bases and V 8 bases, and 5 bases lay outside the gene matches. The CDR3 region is CASRRTGCNQPQHL. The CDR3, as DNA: TGCGCCAGCCGTAGGACAGGGTGCAATCAGCCCCAGCATCTT.

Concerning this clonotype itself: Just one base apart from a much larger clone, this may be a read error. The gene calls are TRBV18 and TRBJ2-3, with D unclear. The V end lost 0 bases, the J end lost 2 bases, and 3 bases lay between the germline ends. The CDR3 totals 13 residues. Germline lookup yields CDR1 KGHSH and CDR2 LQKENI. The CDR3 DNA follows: TGTGCCAGCTCACCACCCAACACAGATACGCAGTATTTT. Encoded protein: CASSPPNTDTQYF. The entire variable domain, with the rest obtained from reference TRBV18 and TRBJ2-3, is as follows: NAGVMQNPRHLVRRRGQEARLRCSPMKGHSHVYWYRQLPEEGLKFMVYLQKENIIDESGMPKERFSAEFPKEGPSILRIQQVVRGDSAAYFCASSPPNTDTQYFGPGTRLTVL.

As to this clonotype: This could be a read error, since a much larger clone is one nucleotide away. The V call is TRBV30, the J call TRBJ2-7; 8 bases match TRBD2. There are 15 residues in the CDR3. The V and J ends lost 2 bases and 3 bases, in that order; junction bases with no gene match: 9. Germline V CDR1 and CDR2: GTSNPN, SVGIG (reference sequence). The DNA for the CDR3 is TGTGCCTGGAGTCAATCGACTAGCGCCGGCTACGAGCAGTACTTC. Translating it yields CAWSQSTSAGYEQYF.

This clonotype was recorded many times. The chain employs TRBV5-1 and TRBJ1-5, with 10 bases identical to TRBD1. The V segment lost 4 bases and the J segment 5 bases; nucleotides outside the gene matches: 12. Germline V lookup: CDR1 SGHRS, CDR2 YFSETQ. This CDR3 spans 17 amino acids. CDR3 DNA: TGCGCCAGCAGCCGGGAACCGACCGGGACAGGGGATCAGCCCCAGCATTTT. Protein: CASSREPTGTGDQPQHF. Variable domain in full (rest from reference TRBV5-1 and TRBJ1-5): KAGVTQTPRYLIKTRGQQVTLSCSPISGHRSVSWYQQTPGQGLQFLFEYFSETQRNKGNFPGRFSGRQFSNSRSEMNVSTLELGDSALYLCASSREPTGTGDQPQHFGDGTRLSIL.

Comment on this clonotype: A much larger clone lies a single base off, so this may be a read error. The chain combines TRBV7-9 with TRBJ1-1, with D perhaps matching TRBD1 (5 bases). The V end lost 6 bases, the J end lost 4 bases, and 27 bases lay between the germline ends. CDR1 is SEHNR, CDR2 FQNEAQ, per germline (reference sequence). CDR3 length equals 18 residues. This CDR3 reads CASSVPGRQVGRSTEAFF. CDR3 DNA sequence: TGTGCCAGCAGTGTGCCAGGGAGGCAGGTCGGTAGGAGCACTGAAGCTTTCTTT.

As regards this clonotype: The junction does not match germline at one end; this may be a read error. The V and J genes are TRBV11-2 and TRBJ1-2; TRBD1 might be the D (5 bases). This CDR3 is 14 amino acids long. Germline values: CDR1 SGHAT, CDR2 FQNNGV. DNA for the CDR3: TGTGCCAGCAGCCCAGCCTATAGGGACTATGACTACACCTTC. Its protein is CASSPAYRDYDYTF.

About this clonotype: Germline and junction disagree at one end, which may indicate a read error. The DNA of the CDR3 is TGTGACAGCACTTACTTGGTCAATGAGCAGTTCTTC. Its protein product is CDSTYLVNEQFF. The V gene is TRBV6-6, the J gene TRBJ2-1; no definite D call. The CDR3 contains 12 residues. Germline lookup yields CDR1 MNHNY and CDR2 SVGAGI (reference sequence).

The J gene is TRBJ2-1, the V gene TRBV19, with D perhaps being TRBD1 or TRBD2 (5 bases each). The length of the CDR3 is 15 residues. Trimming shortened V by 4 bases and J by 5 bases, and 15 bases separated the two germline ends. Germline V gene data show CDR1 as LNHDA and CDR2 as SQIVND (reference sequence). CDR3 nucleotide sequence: TGTGCCAGTAGTACCGGGGACGCCAACGACAATGAGCAGTTCTTC. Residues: CASSTGDANDNEQFF.